The T cell receptor beta chain described here comes from a study of graft-versus-host responses after intestinal transplantation. This clone came up once. Clones were sequenced by immunoSEQ multiplex PCR, and TCRdb holds only the in-frame ones, with some missing. The repertoire holds about 43,000 clones, about 95% seen once, with 1.6% in the top ten. This TCR derives from a human patient who received an intestinal transplant, so some T cells may come from the graft donor. Sequenced material: PBMCs, taken about 11 months after intestinal transplant.

In DNA form, the CDR3 reads TGTGCCAGCAGACCATCCGGGACTAGCGGTGAGCAGTTCTTC. Amino acid sequence: CASRPSGTSGEQFF. This chain uses TRBV6-4 with TRBJ2-1, with 11 bases aligning to TRBD2. V trimming: 6 bases; J trimming: 9 bases; junction bases outside the gene matches: 7. Per the germline V gene, CDR1 is MRHNA and CDR2 is SNTAGT. The CDR3 runs to 14 residues.